Listed below are T cell receptor beta chains from one sample, sequenced in a study of OX40 agonist ivuxolimab in advanced cancers. Data came from immunoSEQ multiplex PCR; TCRdb stores just in-frame clones and leaves some out. Of approximately 6,000 clones in the sample, around 81% were seen once. Sample: CD4+ or CD8+ T cells sorted from blood, taken in a trial of the OX40 agonist ivuxolimab. These receptors originate from an adult with an advanced solid tumor such as melanoma, head and neck, liver or kidney cancer. CDR3s include the opening cysteine and the closing phenylalanine or tryptophan. D genes are given only for firm matches. Clone size is stated in some rows and not others, as once, few, many or a class when expanded.

abundance	j_gene	v_gene	d_gene	CDR3nt	CDR3aa
.	TRBJ2-7	TRBV6-1	.	TGTGCCAGCAGTGAATGGGACCAACGATACGAGCAGTACTTC	CASSEWDQRYEQYF
few	TRBJ1-2	TRBV9	.	TGTGCCAGCAGCTCGTCAGGGTCGGTCTATGGCTACACCTTC	CASSSSGSVYGYTF
.	TRBJ2-1	TRBV5-4	TRBD2	TGTGCCAGCAGCCTGACTAGCGATGAGCAGTTCTTC	CASSLTSDEQFF
few	TRBJ2-7	TRBV5-1	.	TGCGCCAGCAGCCTTAAGCAGGGCTGGTACGAGCAGTACTTC	CASSLKQGWYEQYF
.	TRBJ1-1	TRBV11-1	.	TGTGCCAGCAGCTTAAGGTCCGGACAAACAAAAGCTTTCTTT	CASSLRSGQTKAFF
once	TRBJ2-5	TRBV4-3	.	TGCGCCAGCAGTATCACTAGTAGGAGTCAAGAGACCCAGTACTTC	CASSITSRSQETQYF
.	TRBJ2-7	TRBV6-8	.	TGTGCCAGCAGTTACTCGTCCGACTCCTACGAGCAGTACTTC	CASSYSSDSYEQYF
.	TRBJ1-4	TRBV7-9	.	TGTGCCAGCAGCTTAGGGGGGCTTAATGAAAAACTGTTTTTT	CASSLGGLNEKLFF
few	TRBJ2-6	TRBV5-6	.	TGTGCCAGCTGGTGTTTCAATAGTCACAAAAGTCGGGCCAACGTCCTGACTTTC	CASWCFNSHKSRANVLTF
.	TRBJ1-1	TRBV7-9	.	TGTGCCAGCAGCCATGATATGAACACTGAAGCTTTCTTT	CASSHDMNTEAFF
.	TRBJ2-2	TRBV4-2	.	TGTGCCAGCAGCAAGGGATGGTCCCGGAACACCGGGGAGCTGTTTTTT	CASSKGWSRNTGELFF
.	TRBJ1-3	TRBV4-3	.	TGCGCCAGCAGCCAAGAGTACGACTCTGGAAACACCATATATTTT	CASSQEYDSGNTIYF
.	TRBJ2-3	TRBV6-5	TRBD2	TGTGCCAGCACGACTAGCGGAGGCACGCAGTATTTT	CASTTSGGTQYF
once	TRBJ1-4	TRBV4-3	.	TGCGCCAGCAGCCAATTCGCCCTGGATGAAAAACTGTTTTTT	CASSQFALDEKLFF
once	TRBJ2-1	TRBV19	.	TGTGCCAGTACCAAATGGGGCAGTAGTAAGAATGAGCAGTTCTTC	CASTKWGSSKNEQFF
.	TRBJ2-7	TRBV9	.	TGTGCCAGCAGCGTAGGGTTCAGCGAGCAGTACTTC	CASSVGFSEQYF